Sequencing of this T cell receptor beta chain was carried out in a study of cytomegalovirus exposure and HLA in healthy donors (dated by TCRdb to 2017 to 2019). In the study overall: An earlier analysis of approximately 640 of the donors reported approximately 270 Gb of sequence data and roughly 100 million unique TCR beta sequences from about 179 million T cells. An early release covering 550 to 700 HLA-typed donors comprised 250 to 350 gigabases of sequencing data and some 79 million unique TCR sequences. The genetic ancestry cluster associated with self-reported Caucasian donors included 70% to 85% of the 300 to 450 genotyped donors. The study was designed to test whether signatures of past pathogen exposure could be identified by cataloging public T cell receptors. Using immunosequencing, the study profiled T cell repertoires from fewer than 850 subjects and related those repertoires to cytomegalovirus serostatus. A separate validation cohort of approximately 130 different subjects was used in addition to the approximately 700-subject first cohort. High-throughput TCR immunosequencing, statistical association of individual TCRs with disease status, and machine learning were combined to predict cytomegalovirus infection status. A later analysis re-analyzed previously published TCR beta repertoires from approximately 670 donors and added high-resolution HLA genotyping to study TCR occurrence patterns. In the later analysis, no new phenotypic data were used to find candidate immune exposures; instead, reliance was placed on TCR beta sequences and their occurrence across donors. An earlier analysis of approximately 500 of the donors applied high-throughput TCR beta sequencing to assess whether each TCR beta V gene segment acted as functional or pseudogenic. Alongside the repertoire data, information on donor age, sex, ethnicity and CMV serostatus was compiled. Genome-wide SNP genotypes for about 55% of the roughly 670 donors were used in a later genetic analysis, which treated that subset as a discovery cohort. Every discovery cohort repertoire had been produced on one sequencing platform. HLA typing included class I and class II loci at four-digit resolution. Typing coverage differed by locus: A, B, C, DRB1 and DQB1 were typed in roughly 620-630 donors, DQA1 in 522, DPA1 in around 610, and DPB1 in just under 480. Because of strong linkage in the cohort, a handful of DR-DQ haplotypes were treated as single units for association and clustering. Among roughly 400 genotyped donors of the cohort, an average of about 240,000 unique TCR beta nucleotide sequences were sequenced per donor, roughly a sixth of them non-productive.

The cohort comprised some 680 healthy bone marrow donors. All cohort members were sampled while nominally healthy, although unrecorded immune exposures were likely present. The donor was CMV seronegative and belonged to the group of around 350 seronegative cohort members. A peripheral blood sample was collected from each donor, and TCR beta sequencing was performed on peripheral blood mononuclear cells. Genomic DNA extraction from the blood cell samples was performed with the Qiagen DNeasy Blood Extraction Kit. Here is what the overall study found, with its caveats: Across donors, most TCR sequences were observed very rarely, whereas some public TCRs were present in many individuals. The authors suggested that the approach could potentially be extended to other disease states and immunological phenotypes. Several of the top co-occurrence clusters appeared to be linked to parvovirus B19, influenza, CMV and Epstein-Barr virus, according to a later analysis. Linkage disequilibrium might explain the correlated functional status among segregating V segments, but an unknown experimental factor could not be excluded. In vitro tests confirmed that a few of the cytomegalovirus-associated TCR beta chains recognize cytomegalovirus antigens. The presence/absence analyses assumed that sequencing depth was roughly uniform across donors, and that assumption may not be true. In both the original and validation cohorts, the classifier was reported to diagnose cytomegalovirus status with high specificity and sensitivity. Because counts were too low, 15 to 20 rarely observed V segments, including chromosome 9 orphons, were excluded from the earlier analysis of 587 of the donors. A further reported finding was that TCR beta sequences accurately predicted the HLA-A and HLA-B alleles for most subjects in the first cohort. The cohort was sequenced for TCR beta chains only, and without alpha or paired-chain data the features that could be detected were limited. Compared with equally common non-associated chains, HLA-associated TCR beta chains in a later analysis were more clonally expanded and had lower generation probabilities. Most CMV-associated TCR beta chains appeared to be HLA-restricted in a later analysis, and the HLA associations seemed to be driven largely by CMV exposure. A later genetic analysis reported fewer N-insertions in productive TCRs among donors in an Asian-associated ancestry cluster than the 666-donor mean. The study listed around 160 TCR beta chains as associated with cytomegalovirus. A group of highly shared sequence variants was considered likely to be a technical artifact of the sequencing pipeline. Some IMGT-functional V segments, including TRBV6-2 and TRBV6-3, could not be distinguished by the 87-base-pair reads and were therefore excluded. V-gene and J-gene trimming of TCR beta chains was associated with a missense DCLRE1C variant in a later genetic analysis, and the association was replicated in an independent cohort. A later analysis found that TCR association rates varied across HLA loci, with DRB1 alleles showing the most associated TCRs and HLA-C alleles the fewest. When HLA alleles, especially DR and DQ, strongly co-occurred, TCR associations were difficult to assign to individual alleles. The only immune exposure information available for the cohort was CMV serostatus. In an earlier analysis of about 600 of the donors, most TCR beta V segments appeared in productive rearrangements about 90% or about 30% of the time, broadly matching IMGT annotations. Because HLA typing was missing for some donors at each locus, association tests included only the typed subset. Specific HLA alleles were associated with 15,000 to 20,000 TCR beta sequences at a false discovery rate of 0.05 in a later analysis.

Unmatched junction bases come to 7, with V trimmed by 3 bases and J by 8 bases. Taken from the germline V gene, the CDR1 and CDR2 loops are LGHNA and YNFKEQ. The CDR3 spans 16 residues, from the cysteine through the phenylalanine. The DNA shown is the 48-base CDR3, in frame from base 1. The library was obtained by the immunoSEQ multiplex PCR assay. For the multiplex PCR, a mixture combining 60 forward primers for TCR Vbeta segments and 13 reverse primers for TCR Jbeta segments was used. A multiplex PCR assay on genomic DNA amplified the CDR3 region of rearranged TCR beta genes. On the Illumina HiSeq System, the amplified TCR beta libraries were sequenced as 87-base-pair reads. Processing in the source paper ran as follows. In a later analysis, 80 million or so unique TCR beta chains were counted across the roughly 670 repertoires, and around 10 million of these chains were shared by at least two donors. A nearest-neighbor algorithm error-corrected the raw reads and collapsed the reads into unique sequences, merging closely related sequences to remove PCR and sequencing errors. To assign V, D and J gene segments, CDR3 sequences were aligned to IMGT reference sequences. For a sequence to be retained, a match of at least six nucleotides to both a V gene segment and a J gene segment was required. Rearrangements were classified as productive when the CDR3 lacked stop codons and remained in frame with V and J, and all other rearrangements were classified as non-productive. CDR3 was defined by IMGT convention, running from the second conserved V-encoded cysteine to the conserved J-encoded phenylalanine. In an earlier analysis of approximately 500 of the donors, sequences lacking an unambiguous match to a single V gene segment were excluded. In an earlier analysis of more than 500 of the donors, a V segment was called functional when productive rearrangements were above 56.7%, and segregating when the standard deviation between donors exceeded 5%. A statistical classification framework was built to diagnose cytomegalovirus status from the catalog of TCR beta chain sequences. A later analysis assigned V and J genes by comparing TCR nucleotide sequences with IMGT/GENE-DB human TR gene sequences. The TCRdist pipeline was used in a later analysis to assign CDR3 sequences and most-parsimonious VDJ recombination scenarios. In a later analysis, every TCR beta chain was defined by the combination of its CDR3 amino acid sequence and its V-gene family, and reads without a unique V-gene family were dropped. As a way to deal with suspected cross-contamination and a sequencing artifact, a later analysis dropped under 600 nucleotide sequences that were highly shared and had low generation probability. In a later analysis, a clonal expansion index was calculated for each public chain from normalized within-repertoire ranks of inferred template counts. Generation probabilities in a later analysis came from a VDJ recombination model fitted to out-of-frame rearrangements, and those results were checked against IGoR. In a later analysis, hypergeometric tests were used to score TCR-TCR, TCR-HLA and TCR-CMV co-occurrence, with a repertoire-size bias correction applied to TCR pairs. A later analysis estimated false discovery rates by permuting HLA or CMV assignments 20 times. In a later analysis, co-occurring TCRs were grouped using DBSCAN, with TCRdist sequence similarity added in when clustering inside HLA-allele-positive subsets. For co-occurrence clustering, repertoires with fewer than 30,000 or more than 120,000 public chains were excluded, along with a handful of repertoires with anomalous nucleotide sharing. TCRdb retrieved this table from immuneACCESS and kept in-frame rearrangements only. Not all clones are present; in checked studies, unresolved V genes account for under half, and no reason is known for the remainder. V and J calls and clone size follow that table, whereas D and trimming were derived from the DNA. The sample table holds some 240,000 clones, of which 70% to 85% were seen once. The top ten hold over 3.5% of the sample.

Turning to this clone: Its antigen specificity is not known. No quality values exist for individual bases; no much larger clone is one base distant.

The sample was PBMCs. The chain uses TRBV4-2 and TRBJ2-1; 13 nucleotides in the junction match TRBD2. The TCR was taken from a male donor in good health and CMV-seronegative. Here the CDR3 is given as CASSQEGLAGADEQFF. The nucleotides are TGTGCCAGCAGCCAGGAAGGACTAGCGGGAGCGGATGAGCAGTTCTTC.